Listed here is a single TCR beta chain. Following a re-call of the 5' RACE reads, TCRdb has one entry per CDR3 protein and lacks DNA. In all, the sample yields approximately 340,000 distinct CDR3 sequences. There are 16 residues in the CDR3. This specimen comes from a study of monozygotic twins with inflammatory bowel disease. This TCR was sampled from a human donor with ulcerative colitis or Crohn's disease, or a healthy co-twin of an affected twin (not recorded which). The chain uses TRBV12-3 or TRBV12-4 and TRBJ2-1; TCRdb names TRBD2, which stays unverified in the absence of DNA. The specimen sequenced was blood. CDR3 protein: CASSLGLAGVNHEQFF.